This is a list of T cell receptor beta chains from one sample in a study of immune characterization of retroperitoneal liposarcoma. TCRdb re-called the PCR reads with MiXCR, one entry per CDR3 protein. The table has about 10,000 distinct CDR3 sequences, about a quarter seen once. The sequenced sample was tumor tissue. These receptors all stem from a female donor with retroperitoneal liposarcoma. CDR3s include the opening cysteine and the closing phenylalanine or tryptophan. A D gene is named only where the DNA matches it firmly. Not every row has a clone size; where given, it reads once, few, many or a size class.

j_gene | d_gene | abundance | v_gene | CDR3nt | CDR3aa
TRBJ1-2 | - | few | TRBV6-1 | TGTGCCAGCAGTTGGGGGGGTGGCTACACCTTC | CASSWGGGYTF
TRBJ2-3 | TRBD1 | few | TRBV6-6 | TGTGCCAGCAGTTACTCCTGGACAGGGTTCGGCACAGATACGCAGTATTTT | CASSYSWTGFGTDTQYF
TRBJ2-1 | TRBD2 | - | TRBV6-6 | TGTGCCAGCAGTACGATTCGGGCTAGCGGGAGGAATGAGCAGTTCTTC | CASSTIRASGRNEQFF
TRBJ1-1 | - | medium-sized | TRBV12-3/TRBV12-4 | TGTGCCAGCAGCCTCAGGGAGGAGAACACTGAAGCTTTCTTT | CASSLREENTEAFF
TRBJ2-1 | - | many | TRBV6-1 | TGTGCCAGCAGCGACCACATACTGCAATCCGGGGCCCAGTTCTTC | CASSDHILQSGAQFF
TRBJ1-6 | - | - | TRBV6-6 | TGTGCCAGCAGCTCCGGGACAAGTAATTCACCCCTCCACTTT | CASSSGTSNSPLHF
TRBJ1-2 | - | many | TRBV7-3 | TGTGCCAGCCCCTCGGGATGGGCAGGGTGGTATGGCTACACCTTC | CASPSGWAGWYGYTF
TRBJ1-6 | - | - | TRBV7-3 | TGTGCCAGCAGCTTATCTGCGGATCCGAGCTCACCCCTCCACTTT | CASSLSADPSSPLHF
TRBJ2-7 | - | medium-sized | TRBV7-2 | TGTGCCAGCAGCAACTACGACGAGCAGTACTTC | CASSNYDEQYF
TRBJ2-1 | - | - | TRBV20-1 | TGCAGTGCTAGTGAGGGGGGGGAGGGGAATGAGCAGTTCTTC | CSASEGGEGNEQFF
TRBJ2-4 | TRBD1 | medium-sized | TRBV27 | TGTGCCACCGGGGGGACAGGGCAGGACATTCAGTACTTC | CATGGTGQDIQYF